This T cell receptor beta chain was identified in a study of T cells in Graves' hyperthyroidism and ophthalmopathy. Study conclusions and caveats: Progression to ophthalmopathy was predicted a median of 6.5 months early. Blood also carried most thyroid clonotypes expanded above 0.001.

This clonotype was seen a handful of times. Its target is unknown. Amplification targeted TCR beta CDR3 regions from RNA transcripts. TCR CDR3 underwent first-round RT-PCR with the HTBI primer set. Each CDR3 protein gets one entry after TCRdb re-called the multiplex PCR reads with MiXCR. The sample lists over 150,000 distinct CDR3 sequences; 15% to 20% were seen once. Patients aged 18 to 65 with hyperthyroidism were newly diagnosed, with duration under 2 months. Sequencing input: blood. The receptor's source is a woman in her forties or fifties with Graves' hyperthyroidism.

CDR3 nucleotide sequence: TGTGCCAGTAGTAGGTCGAGCTCCTACAATGAGCAGTTCTTC. It is translated as CASSRSSSYNEQFF. The genes are TRBV19 and TRBJ2-1; D not resolved. Trimming shortened V by 4 bases and J by 0 bases, and 7 bases separated the two germline ends. CDR1 and CDR2 from the germline V gene are LNHDA and SQIVND (reference sequence). The CDR3 extends over 14 amino acids.